This is a list of T cell receptor beta chains from one sample in a study of T cell responses to AZD1222 COVID-19 vaccine. The table came from immunoSEQ multiplex PCR; TCRdb's copy has only in-frame clones and leaves some out. The sample holds about 120,000 clones, approximately 90% seen once. The specimen was peripheral blood, collected on day 0 of AZD1222 vaccination. These receptor sequences come from an adult in good health. Both conserved end residues are part of each CDR3. D genes are given only for firm matches. Size values are once, few and many counts, or a class for expanded clones, and some rows have none.

TRBJ1-5 NA TRBV15 NA TGTGCCACCAGCAGGGCTCAGGGGCCCGGGGAGCCCCAGCATTTT CATSRAQGPGEPQHF
TRBJ1-2 TRBD1 TRBV6-6 NA TGTGCCAGCAGTACCCCGGACAGGAGGAGTGGCTACACCTTC CASSTPDRRSGYTF
TRBJ2-6 NA TRBV27 NA TGTGCCAGTAAACAGAGTCCCTCTGGGGCCAACGTCCTGACTTTC CASKQSPSGANVLTF
TRBJ1-5 NA TRBV27 NA TGTGCCAGCAGTTTATTCCCACCCCCGACCAGCAATCAGCCCCAGCATTTT CASSLFPPPTSNQPQHF
TRBJ2-3 NA TRBV19 NA TGTGCCAGTAGGGCCGGACATTCGGCAGATACGCAGTATTTT CASRAGHSADTQYF
TRBJ1-2 TRBD1 TRBV28 NA TGTGCCAGCATCACGACTGGGGGACAGGGCGAACGGGGCTACACCTTC CASITTGGQGERGYTF
TRBJ1-2 NA TRBV4-3 NA TGCGCCAGCAGCCAAGATAGGGTTACGGCCGGCTACACCTTC CASSQDRVTAGYTF
TRBJ1-1 NA TRBV7-9 NA TGTGCCAGCAGCTTAGCCCCCCACAGGGACTTCATGAACACTGAAGCTTTCTTT CASSLAPHRDFMNTEAFF
TRBJ1-2 NA TRBV5-1 NA TGCGCCAGCAGCCGAGAAGGGGGTGGCTATGGCTACACCTTC CASSREGGGYGYTF
TRBJ1-2 TRBD1 TRBV10-3 NA TGTGCCATCAGTGAAGGGGACAGGGGCGGGGGCTACACCTTC CAISEGDRGGGYTF
TRBJ1-1 TRBD1 TRBV29-1 NA TGCAGCGTTGAAGGGCCCCTGGACAGGGGCTTAATGAACACTGAAGCTTTCTTT CSVEGPLDRGLMNTEAFF
TRBJ2-1 NA TRBV27 NA TGTGCCAGCAGCCCAGGGGAAAGCTCCTACAATGAGCAGTTCTTC CASSPGESSYNEQFF
TRBJ1-4 NA TRBV3-1/TRBV3-2 NA TGTGCCAGCAGCCAGAGGACAGCTAATGAAAAACTGTTTTTT CASSQRTANEKLFF
TRBJ2-5 NA TRBV5-4 NA TGTGCCGTTGATCGAGGGGAGACCCAGTACTTC CAVDRGETQYF
TRBJ1-3 TRBD1 TRBV3-1/TRBV3-2 NA TGTGCCAGCAGCCCGACGACGACAGGGGGTTTTAGAAACACCATATATTTT CASSPTTTGGFRNTIYF
TRBJ2-6 TRBD2 TRBV2 few TGTGCCAGCAGTGGGTTAGCGGGGTATGGGGCCAACGTCCTGACTTTC CASSGLAGYGANVLTF
TRBJ2-5 TRBD2 TRBV9 NA TGTGCCAGCAGCGCTACCCGGGGACTAGCGGGGACAGAGACCCAGTACTTC CASSATRGLAGTETQYF
TRBJ1-5 NA TRBV6-5 NA TGTGCCAGCGGGCGAGACTCAGCCTTCAATCAGCCCCAGCATTTT CASGRDSAFNQPQHF
TRBJ1-5 NA TRBV12-3/TRBV12-4 once TGTGCCAGCAGATGGACAGATCAGCCCCAGCATTTT CASRWTDQPQHF
TRBJ1-6 NA TRBV28 NA TGTGCCAGCAGTGTTCCCGAGTATAATTCACCCCTCCACTTT CASSVPEYNSPLHF
TRBJ1-5 NA TRBV19 NA TGTGCCAGTAGGGCAAACACCGGGACTGCTAGCAATCAGCCCCAGCATTTT CASRANTGTASNQPQHF
TRBJ2-7 TRBD2 TRBV4-3 NA TGCGCCAGCAGCCAAGTGTCCGGCGGGGGGTTCACCTACGAGCAGTACTTC CASSQVSGGGFTYEQYF
TRBJ2-7 TRBD1 TRBV3-1/TRBV3-2 NA TGTGCCAGCAGCCGGACAGGGAGCGCCTACGAGCAGTACTTC CASSRTGSAYEQYF
TRBJ1-3 NA TRBV10-2 few TGCGCCAGCAGTGTTTGGGCCGCCTCTGGAAACACCATATATTTT CASSVWAASGNTIYF
TRBJ1-5 NA TRBV9 once TGTGCCCGCAGCGGGGGGGGATCGATACTAGGAGATCAGCCCCAGCATTTT CARSGGGSILGDQPQHF
TRBJ1-2 NA TRBV4-2 NA TGTGCCAGCAGCACACGGCCGACGGAGGATGGCTACACCTTC CASSTRPTEDGYTF
TRBJ1-1 TRBD1 TRBV10-3 NA TGTGCCATCAGTACAGGGGCCAACACTGAAGCTTTCTTT CAISTGANTEAFF
TRBJ1-4 NA TRBV4-3 NA TGCGCCAGCAGCCAATCTGGTCAGGGCGGTGAAAAACTGTTTTTT CASSQSGQGGEKLFF
TRBJ1-1 NA TRBV5-4 once TGTGCCAGCAGCTCGGGGGAGTACACTGAAGCTTTCTTT CASSSGEYTEAFF
TRBJ1-2 NA TRBV6-2/TRBV6-3 once TGTGCCAGCAGTCAGACAGCTAACTATGGCTACACCTTC CASSQTANYGYTF
TRBJ2-7 NA TRBV10-3 NA TGTGCCATCAGCCAGGCGTTCTACGAGCAGTACTTC CAISQAFYEQYF
TRBJ2-1 TRBD1 TRBV7-2 once TGTGCCAGCAGCGATACGGACAGGGTAGTCAATGAGCAGTTCTTC CASSDTDRVVNEQFF